The clone carrying this T cell receptor beta chain has only a few counts. The CDR3 has 15 residues. Germline CDR1 is LGHNA and CDR2 is YSLEER. All donors came from Russia, were Caucasian and healthy, and spanned ages 6 to 90. This sample was taken from a study of blood T cells in healthy people across ages. It was with a sample-barcoded 5' primer and a J-beta primer mix that a second PCR of roughly 6 to 11 cycles was run. TCRdb fed the 5' RACE reads into MiXCR, producing one record per CDR3 protein. This sample has over 600,000 distinct CDR3 sequences, with about 43% found just once. The clonotype comes from a man of 80 years or more in good health. The genes are TRBV4-3 and TRBJ2-5; 11 positions agree with TRBD2. The assigned J gene may be wrong: the sequence end matches TRBJ2-7 better. Sequencing was done on a sample of blood. The CDR3 nucleotides read TGCGCCAGCAGCCAGGACAAACTAGCGGGAGACGAGCAGTACTTC. This encodes CASSQDKLAGDEQYF.